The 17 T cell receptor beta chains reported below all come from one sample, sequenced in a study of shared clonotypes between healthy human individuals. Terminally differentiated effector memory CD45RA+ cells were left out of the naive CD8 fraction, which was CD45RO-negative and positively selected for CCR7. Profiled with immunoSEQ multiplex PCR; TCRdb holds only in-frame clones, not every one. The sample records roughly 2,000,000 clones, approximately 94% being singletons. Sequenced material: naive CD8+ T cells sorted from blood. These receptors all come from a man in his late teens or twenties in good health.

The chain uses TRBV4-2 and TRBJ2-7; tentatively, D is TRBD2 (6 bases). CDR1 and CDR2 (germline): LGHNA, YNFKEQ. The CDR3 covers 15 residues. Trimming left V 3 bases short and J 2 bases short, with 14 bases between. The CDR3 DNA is TGTGCCAGCAGCCACACAGGCGGAGGGGCCTACGAGCAGTACTTC. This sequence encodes CASSHTGGGAYEQYF.

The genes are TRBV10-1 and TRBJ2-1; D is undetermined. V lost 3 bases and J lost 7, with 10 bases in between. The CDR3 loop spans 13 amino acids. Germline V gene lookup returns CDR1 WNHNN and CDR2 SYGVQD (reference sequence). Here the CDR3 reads CASSDPPGNEQFF. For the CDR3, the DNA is TGCGCCAGCAGTGACCCGCCCGGGAATGAGCAGTTCTTC.

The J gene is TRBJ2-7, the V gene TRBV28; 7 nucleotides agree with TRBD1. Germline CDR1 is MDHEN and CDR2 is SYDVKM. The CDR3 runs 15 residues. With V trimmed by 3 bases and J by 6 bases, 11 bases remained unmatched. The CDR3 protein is CASSFVDEGAPEQYF. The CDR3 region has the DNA TGTGCCAGCAGTTTCGTCGACGAGGGGGCCCCCGAGCAGTACTTC.

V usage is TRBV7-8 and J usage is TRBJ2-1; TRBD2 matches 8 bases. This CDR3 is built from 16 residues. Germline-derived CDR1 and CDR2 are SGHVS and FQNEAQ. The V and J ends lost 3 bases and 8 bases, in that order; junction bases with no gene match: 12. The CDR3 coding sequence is TGTGCCAGCAGCTTCCCGGGACTAGACACGCTTGATGAGCAGTTCTTC. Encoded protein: CASSFPGLDTLDEQFF.

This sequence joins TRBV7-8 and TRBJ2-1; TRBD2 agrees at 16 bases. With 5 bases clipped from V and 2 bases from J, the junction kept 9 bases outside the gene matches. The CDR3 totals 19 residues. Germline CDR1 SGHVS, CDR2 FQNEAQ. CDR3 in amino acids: CASSAGLAGGPAPYNEQFF. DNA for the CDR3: TGTGCCAGCAGCGCGGGACTAGCGGGAGGGCCAGCCCCCTACAATGAGCAGTTCTTC. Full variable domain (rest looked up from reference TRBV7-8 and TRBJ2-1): GAGVSQSPRYKVAKRGQDVALRCDPISGHVSLFWYQQALGQGPEFLTYFQNEAQLDKSGLPSDRFFAERPEGSVSTLKIQRTQQEDSAVYLCASSAGLAGGPAPYNEQFFGPGTRLTVL.

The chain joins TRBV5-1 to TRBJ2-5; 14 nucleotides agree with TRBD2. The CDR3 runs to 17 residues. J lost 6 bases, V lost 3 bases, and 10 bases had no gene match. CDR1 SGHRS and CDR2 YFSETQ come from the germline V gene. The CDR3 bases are TGCGCCAGCAGCTCCTCCGGGACTAGCGGGAGATTGAAGACCCAGTACTTC. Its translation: CASSSSGTSGRLKTQYF.

The CDR3 nucleotides are TGTGCCAGCAGTTTCAAAACTGAAAAACTGTTTTTT. This codes for CASSFKTEKLFF. The chain is built from TRBV27 and TRBJ1-4; D is ambiguous. This CDR3 has 12 residues. The germline V and J ends were trimmed by 3 bases and 7 bases, with 6 bases remaining between them. Germline CDR1 MNHEY, CDR2 SMNVEV (reference sequence).

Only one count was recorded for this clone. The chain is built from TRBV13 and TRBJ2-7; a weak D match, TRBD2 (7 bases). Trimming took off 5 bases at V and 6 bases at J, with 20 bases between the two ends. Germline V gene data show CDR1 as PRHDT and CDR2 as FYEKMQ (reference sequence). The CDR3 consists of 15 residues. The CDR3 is CASSLGGQGEIEQYF. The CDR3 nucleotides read TGTGCCAGCAGCCTCGGGGGGCAGGGTGAGATCGAGCAGTACTTC.

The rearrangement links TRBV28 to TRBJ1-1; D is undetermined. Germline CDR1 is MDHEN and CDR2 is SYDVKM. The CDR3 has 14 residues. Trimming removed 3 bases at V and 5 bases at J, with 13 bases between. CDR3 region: CASSFISGGTEAFF. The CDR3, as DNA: TGTGCCAGCAGTTTTATATCCGGCGGAACTGAAGCTTTCTTT.

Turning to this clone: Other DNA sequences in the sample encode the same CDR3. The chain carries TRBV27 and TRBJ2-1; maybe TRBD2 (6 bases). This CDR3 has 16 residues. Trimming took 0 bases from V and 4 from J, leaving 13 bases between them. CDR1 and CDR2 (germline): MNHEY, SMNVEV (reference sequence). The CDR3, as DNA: TGTGCCAGCAGTTTATCGGGAGGAGAGGGATACAATGAGCAGTTCTTC. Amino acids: CASSLSGGEGYNEQFF.

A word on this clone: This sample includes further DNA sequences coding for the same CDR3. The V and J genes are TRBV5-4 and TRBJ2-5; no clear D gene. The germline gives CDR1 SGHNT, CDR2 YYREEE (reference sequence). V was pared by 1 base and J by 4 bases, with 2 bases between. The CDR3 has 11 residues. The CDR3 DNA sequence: TGTGCCAGCAGCTTGTTAGAGACCCAGTACTTC. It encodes CASSLLETQYF.

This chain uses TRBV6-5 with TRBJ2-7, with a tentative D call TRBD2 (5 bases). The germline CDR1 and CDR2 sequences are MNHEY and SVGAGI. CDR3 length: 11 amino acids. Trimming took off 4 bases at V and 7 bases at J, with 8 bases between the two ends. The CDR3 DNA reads TGTGCCAGCAGTTTAGCGCGGGAGCAGTACTTC. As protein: CASSLAREQYF.

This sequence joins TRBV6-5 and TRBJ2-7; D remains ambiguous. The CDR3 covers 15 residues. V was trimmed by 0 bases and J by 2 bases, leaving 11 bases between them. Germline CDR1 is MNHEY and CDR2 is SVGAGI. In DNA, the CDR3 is TGTGCCAGCAGTTACTCTTGGGCCCAGACCTACGAGCAGTACTTC. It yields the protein CASSYSWAQTYEQYF.

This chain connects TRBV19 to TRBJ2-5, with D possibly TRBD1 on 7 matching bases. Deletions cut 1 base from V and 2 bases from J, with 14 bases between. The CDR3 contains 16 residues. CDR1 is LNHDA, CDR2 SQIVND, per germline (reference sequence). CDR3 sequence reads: CASSIVGAGGQETQYF. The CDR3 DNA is TGTGCCAGTAGTATAGTCGGGGCAGGGGGGCAAGAGACCCAGTACTTC.

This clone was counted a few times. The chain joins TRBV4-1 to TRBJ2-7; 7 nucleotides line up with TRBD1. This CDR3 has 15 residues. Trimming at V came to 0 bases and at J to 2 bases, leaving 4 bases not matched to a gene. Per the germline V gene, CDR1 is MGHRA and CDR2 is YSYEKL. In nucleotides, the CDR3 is TGCGCCAGCAGCCAAGATCGAGACAGGGCCTACGAGCAGTACTTC. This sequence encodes CASSQDRDRAYEQYF.

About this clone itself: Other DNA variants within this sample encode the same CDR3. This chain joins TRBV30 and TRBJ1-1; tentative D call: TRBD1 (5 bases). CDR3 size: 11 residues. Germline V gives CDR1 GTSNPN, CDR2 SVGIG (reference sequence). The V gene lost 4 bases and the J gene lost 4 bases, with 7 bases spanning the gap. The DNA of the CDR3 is TGTGCCTGGAACGGGGGCACTGAAGCTTTCTTT. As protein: CAWNGGTEAFF.

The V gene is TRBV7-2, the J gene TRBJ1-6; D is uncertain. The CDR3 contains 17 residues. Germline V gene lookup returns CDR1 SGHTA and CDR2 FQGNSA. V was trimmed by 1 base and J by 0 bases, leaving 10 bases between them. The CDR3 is CASSLVSGTSYNSPLHF. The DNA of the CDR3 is TGTGCCAGCAGCTTAGTGAGTGGAACCTCCTATAATTCACCCCTCCACTTT.